These 3 T cell receptor beta chains were sequenced from one sample in a study of identical twins. TCRdb called the 5' RACE reads again in MiXCR, with one record for every CDR3 protein. The sample holds around 340,000 distinct CDR3 sequences, roughly 9% seen once. The sample comprised naive T cells sorted from blood. The receptors were sampled from a woman in her fifties or sixties in good health.

The genes are TRBV5-1 and TRBJ2-1; D is unclear. The CDR3 contains 12 residues. The germline V gene has CDR1 SGHRS and CDR2 YFSETQ. Trimming cost V 0 bases and J 10 bases, with 8 bases left between them. The CDR3 bases are TGCGCCAGCAGCTTGGGCTACCCAGAGCAGTTCTTC. This sequence encodes CASSLGYPEQFF.

This clonotype was observed many times. The chain couples TRBV5-1 to TRBJ1-1; tentative D call: TRBD1 (5 bases). The V end was cut by 0 bases, the J end by 0 bases, with 9 bases between. CDR3 length: 15 amino acids. Germline V CDR1 and CDR2: SGHRS, YFSETQ. The CDR3 coding sequence is TGCGCCAGCAGCTTGGCCCCAGGGATGAACACTGAAGCTTTCTTT. It yields the protein CASSLAPGMNTEAFF.

The chain is built from TRBV4-1 and TRBJ2-2; 7 bases are a match to TRBD2. This CDR3 region has 14 residues. Germline trimming cut 5 bases from V and 7 bases from J; bases unmatched to any gene: 7. Germline CDR1 reads MGHRA; CDR2 reads YSYEKL. The CDR3 DNA sequence: TGCGCCAGCAGCGGAGCGGGACCGGTCGGGGAGCTGTTTTTT. This sequence encodes CASSGAGPVGELFF.